The TCR beta chain under discussion was sequenced for a study of radiation and T cells in renal cell carcinoma. The CDR3 consists of 15 residues. Germline CDR1 is KGHSH and CDR2 is LQKENI. The junction had 7 bases not matched to a gene; V was cut back by 3 bases and J by 8 bases. Treatment reported: treatment-naive control, cytoreductive nephrectomy. Some clones are missing from TCRdb's copy, which holds only in-frame ones; the method was immunoSEQ multiplex PCR. The table shows 20,000 to 25,000 clones, with around 50% occurring only once. V and J are TRBV18 and TRBJ1-6; 7 bases match TRBD1. Specimen: tumor tissue, collected from a patient whose treatment was nephrectomy without radiotherapy. This TCR came from a human donor with renal cell carcinoma. CDR3 in amino acids: CASSPTGTDYSPLHF. CDR3 coding DNA: TGTGCCAGCTCACCCACCGGGACAGACTATTCACCCCTCCACTTT.